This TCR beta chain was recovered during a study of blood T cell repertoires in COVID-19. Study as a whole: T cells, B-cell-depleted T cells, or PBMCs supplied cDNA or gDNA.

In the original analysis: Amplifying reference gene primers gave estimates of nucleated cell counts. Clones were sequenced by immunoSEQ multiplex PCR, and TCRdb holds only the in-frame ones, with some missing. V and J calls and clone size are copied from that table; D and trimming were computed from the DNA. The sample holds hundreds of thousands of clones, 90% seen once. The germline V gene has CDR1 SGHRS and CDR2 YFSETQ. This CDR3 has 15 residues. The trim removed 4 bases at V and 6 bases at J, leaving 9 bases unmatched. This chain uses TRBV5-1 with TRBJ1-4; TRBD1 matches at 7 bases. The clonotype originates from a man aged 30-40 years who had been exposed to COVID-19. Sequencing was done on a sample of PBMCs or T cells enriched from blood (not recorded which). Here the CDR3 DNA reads TGCGCCAGCAGCCCGACAGGGAGGTGGGATGAAAAACTGTTTTTT. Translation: CASSPTGRWDEKLFF.